This paragraph covers one T cell receptor (beta chain) sequence. The study sampled nominally healthy donors, though unrecorded immune exposures were likely. This record belongs to a study of cytomegalovirus exposure and HLA in healthy donors. The CDR3 is 14 amino acids. CDR1 and CDR2 (germline): MDHEN, SYDVKM. With V trimmed by 7 bases and J by 8 bases, 12 bases remained unmatched. PCR amplification relied on 60 Vbeta primers (plus 13 Jbeta primers). Some clones are missing from TCRdb's copy, which holds only in-frame ones; the method was immunoSEQ multiplex PCR. The table has around 130,000 clones, 79% seen once.

The chain carries TRBV28 and TRBJ1-2; 8 nucleotides line up with TRBD1. The TCR sequence derives from a man in his late teens or twenties in good health and CMV-seronegative. What was sequenced was PBMCs. In DNA form, the CDR3 reads TGTGCCAGCAACCTCCCCCAGGGGGCGCGGGGCTACACCTTC. Translation: CASNLPQGARGYTF.